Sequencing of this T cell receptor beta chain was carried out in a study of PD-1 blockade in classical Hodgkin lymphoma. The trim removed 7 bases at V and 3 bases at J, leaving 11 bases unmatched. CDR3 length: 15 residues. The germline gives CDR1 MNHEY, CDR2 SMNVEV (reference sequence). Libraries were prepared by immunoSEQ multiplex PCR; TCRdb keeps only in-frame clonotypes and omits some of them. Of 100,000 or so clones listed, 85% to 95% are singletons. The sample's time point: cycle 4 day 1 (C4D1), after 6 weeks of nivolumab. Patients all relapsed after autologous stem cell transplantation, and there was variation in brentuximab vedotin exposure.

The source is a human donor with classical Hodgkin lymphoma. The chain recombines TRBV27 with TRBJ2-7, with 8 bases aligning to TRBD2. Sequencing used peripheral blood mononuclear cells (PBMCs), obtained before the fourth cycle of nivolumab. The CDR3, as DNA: TGTGCCAGCAAGAGCGGGAGTCTCACTTACTACGAGCAGTACTTC. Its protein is CASKSGSLTYYEQYF.